This T cell receptor beta chain came from a study of shared clonotypes between healthy human individuals. The study's findings and limits: With four donors compared, approximately 5.5% of naive CD4 clonotypes were shared.

In the case of this clone: Its target is not known.

Sequenced by immunoSEQ multiplex PCR; TCRdb stores in-frame clones only, minus some. Here the sample spans about 2,500,000 clones, around 94% being singletons. This CDR3 comprises 15 residues. Trimming pared 0 bases from V and 2 bases from J, leaving 11 bases between. Germline values: CDR1 KGHSH, CDR2 LQKENI. It was into CD45RA+ naive and CD45RA-negative memory subsets that the CD4+ cells were split. The sequence came from a man younger than 35 in good health. V usage is TRBV18 and J usage is TRBJ2-7, with no clear D. The specimen sequenced was naive CD4+ T cells sorted from blood. Sample subset: CD45RA+ positively selected. CDR3 sequence reads: CASSPPAGSAYEQYF. CDR3 sequence (DNA): TGTGCCAGCTCACCACCTGCAGGAAGCGCCTACGAGCAGTACTTC.